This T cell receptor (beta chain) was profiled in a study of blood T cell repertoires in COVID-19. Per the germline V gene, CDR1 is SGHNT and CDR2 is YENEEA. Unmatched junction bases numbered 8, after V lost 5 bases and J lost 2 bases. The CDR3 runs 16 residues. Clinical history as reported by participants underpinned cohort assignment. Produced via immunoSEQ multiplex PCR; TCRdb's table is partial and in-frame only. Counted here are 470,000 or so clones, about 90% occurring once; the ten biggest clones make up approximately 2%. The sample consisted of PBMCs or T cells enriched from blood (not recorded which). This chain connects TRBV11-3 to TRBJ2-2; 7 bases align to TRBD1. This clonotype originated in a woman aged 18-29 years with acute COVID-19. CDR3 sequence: CASSKGRDRNTGELFF. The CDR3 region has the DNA TGTGCCAGCAGCAAAGGAAGGGACAGAAACACCGGGGAGCTGTTTTTT.